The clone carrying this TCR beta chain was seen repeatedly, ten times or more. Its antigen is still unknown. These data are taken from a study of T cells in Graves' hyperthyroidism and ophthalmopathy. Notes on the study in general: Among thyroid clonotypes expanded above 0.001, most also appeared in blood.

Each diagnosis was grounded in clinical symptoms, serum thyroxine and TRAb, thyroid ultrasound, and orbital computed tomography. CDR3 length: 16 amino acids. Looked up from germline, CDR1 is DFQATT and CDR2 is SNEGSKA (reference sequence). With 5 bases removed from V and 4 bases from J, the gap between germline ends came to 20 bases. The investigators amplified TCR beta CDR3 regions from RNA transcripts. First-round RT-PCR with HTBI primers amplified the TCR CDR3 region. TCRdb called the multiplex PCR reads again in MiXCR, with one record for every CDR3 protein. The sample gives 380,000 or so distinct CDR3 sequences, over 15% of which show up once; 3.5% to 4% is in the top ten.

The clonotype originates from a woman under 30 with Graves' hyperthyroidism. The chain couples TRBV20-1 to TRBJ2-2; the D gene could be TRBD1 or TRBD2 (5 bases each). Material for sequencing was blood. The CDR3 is CSAYPPGRMGTGELFF. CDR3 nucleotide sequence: TGCAGTGCTTATCCCCCGGGACGAATGGGCACCGGGGAGCTGTTTTTT.